This T cell receptor beta chain was obtained from a study of blood T cell repertoires in COVID-19. TCRdb's table, derived via immunoSEQ multiplex PCR, lists solely in-frame clones and lacks some. The repertoire has fewer than 55,000 clones, approximately 85% of them found once; the top ten carry 13% to 15%. The germline gives CDR1 LGHDT, CDR2 YNNKEL (reference sequence). This CDR3 region has 15 residues. Trimming took off 0 bases at V and 8 bases at J, with 14 bases between the two ends. The J gene is TRBJ1-5, the V gene TRBV3-1 (or the pseudogene TRBV3-2); D perhaps matches TRBD1 (6 bases). Sequencing input: peripheral blood. This clonotype was obtained from a human donor with acute or convalescent COVID-19. The donor label of this sample is uncertain. Here the CDR3 reads CASSQDYRDSEPQHF. In nucleotides, the CDR3 is TGTGCCAGCAGCCAAGACTACAGGGATTCGGAGCCCCAGCATTTT.